Below, 17 T cell receptor beta chains from the same sample are listed, as sequenced in a study of technical replicates of blood from several donors. Repertoires were generated with immunoSEQ multiplex PCR, while TCRdb's copy carries only in-frame clones and drops some. Altogether around 62,000 clones are present, roughly 98% being singletons, with the ten largest covering over 0.15%. Sequencing was performed on T cells isolated from PBMCs. All receptors derive from a human donor in good health.

The V and J genes are TRBV27 and TRBJ1-2; a weak D match, TRBD1 (5 bases). The CDR3 is 13 amino acids. Trimming removed 4 bases from V and 8 bases from J, with 14 bases in between. Germline values: CDR1 MNHEY, CDR2 SMNVEV (reference sequence). The CDR3 DNA reads TGTGCCAGCAGTTCTCAGGGCCCGAGCGGCTACACCTTC. This encodes CASSSQGPSGYTF.

This rearrangement joins TRBV9 to TRBJ2-1; D may be TRBD1 (6 bases). The CDR3 has 14 residues. Germline V gene data show CDR1 as SGDLS and CDR2 as YYNGEE. V was trimmed by 0 bases and J by 10 bases, leaving 14 bases between them. In nucleotides, the CDR3 is TGTGCCAGCAGCGTAGCTAGTAGGGGGAACGAGCAGTTCTTC. Translating it yields CASSVASRGNEQFF.

The rearrangement links TRBV10-1 to TRBJ2-1; 10 positions agree with TRBD2. The germline CDR1 and CDR2 sequences are WNHNN and SYGVQD (reference sequence). CDR3 length: 15 amino acids. Trimming removed 4 bases from V and 6 bases from J; junction bases left unmatched: 6. The CDR3 reads CASSGSGGSSNEQFF. The CDR3 nucleotides read TGCGCCAGCAGTGGTAGCGGGGGGTCCAGCAATGAGCAGTTCTTC.

The chain links TRBV27 to TRBJ2-5; 8 nucleotides agree with TRBD1. This CDR3 contains 20 residues. With 1 base clipped from V and 6 bases from J, the junction kept 22 bases outside the gene matches. Per germline, CDR1 MNHEY and CDR2 SMNVEV (reference sequence). The CDR3 coding sequence is TGTGCCAGCAGTTTATTTGGAGATGTTTCTAGACAGGGGAAAATGCAGACCCAGTACTTC. Amino acids: CASSLFGDVSRQGKMQTQYF.

CDR3 region: CAISESVGATDTQYF. CDR3 nucleotides: TGTGCCATCAGTGAGTCCGTCGGTGCCACAGATACGCAGTATTTT. This chain joins TRBV10-3 and TRBJ2-3; no reliable D call. With 0 bases removed from V and 2 bases from J, the gap between germline ends came to 9 bases. The CDR3 runs to 15 residues. CDR1 is ENHRY, CDR2 SYGVKD, per germline.

The chain uses TRBV5-1 and TRBJ2-1; 12 bases fit TRBD2. This CDR3 contains 16 residues. Germline V gene sequence: CDR1 SGHRS, CDR2 YFSETQ. V shed 0 bases, J shed 6 bases, and the junction held 4 bases outside the gene matches. DNA for the CDR3: TGCGCCAGCAGCTTGGGGGCTAGCGGGGGGGCCAATGAGCAGTTCTTC. Its translation is CASSLGASGGANEQFF.

This rearrangement joins TRBV27 to TRBJ2-7, with D possibly TRBD2 on 6 matching bases. Looked up from germline, CDR1 is MNHEY and CDR2 is SMNVEV (reference sequence). V was trimmed by 2 bases and J by 7 bases, leaving 12 bases between them. CDR3 length: 13 residues. The CDR3 DNA is TGTGCCAGCAGTTTACGGGAGTCGGGTGAGCAGTACTTC. This sequence encodes CASSLRESGEQYF.

Only one count was recorded for this clone. The rearrangement joins TRBV28 to TRBJ2-2; D perhaps matches TRBD2 (6 bases). Germline CDR1 reads MDHEN; CDR2 reads SYDVKM. Deletions cut 6 bases from V and 8 bases from J, with 16 bases between. This CDR3 is built from 14 residues. The CDR3: CASRPGTLGGELFF. Here the CDR3 DNA reads TGTGCCAGCAGACCAGGGACTCTTGGGGGGGAGCTGTTTTTT.

This sequence joins TRBV21-1 and TRBJ2-1; the tabulated D call, TRBD2, remains unverified against the DNA. TRBV21-1 is a documented pseudogene. This CDR3 spans 18 amino acids. The CDR3 DNA reads TGTGCCAGCAATTCCCCCTCCTTACTAGGGTTCCCCTACAATGAGCAGTTCTTC. It yields the protein CASNSPSLLGFPYNEQFF.

This sequence joins TRBV7-6 and TRBJ2-1, with a possible D match to TRBD2 (5 bases). Trimming cost V 0 bases and J 6 bases, with 33 bases left between them. The CDR3 loop spans 22 amino acids. The germline V gene encodes CDR1 SGHVS and CDR2 FNYEAQ. The CDR3 DNA sequence: TGTGCCAGCAGCTTAGCGAAGGGAGTTCGGGGAACGGGCGGATTCTGGGTCAATGAGCAGTTCTTC. It specifies CASSLAKGVRGTGGFWVNEQFF.

The CDR3 reads CASSLRDRGARTDTQYF. The CDR3 nucleotides are TGTGCCAGCAGCTTAAGGGATCGGGGGGCGCGCACAGATACGCAGTATTTT. This rearrangement joins TRBV11-3 to TRBJ2-3; possibly TRBD2 for D (7 bases). V was cut by 2 bases and J by 1 base, with 16 bases left in between. Germline CDR1 SGHNT, CDR2 YENEEA. This CDR3 is built from 17 residues.

J is TRBJ1-2 and V is TRBV11-2; TRBD1 agrees at 7 bases. V was clipped by 1 base and J by 4 bases; unmatched bases: 6. Germline CDR1 and CDR2: SGHAT and FQNNGV. The CDR3 loop spans 15 amino acids. CDR3 sequence (DNA): TGTGCCAGCAGCTTAGTCGCAGGGGGAAGCTATGGCTACACCTTC. This codes for CASSLVAGGSYGYTF. Supplemented by reference TRBV11-2 and TRBJ1-2, the full variable domain reads EAGVAQSPRYKIIEKRQSVAFWCNPISGHATLYWYQQILGQGPKLLIQFQNNGVVDDSQLPKDRFSAERLKGVDSTLKIQPAKLEDSAVYLCASSLVAGGSYGYTFGSGTRLTVV.

This chain connects TRBV5-1 to TRBJ1-6; D call uncertain. The CDR3 totals 13 residues. The ends were cut back, 3 bases at V and 8 bases at J, with 9 bases in the middle. CDR1 is SGHRS, CDR2 YFSETQ, per germline. Here the CDR3 DNA reads TGCGCCAGCAGCTGGAGCGGATATTCACCCCTCCACTTT. Translating gives CASSWSGYSPLHF.

The chain couples TRBV5-1 to TRBJ2-2; D might be TRBD2 (5 bases). The V end was cut by 4 bases, the J end by 2 bases, with 15 bases between. Germline CDR1 reads SGHRS; CDR2 reads YFSETQ. The CDR3 is made up of 16 amino acids. The CDR3: CASSAESGVNTGELFF. DNA of the CDR3: TGCGCCAGCAGCGCGGAATCCGGGGTTAACACCGGGGAGCTGTTTTTT.

This chain joins TRBV28 and TRBJ1-5; tentative D call: TRBD1 (6 bases). Per the germline V gene, CDR1 is MDHEN and CDR2 is SYDVKM. CDR3 length: 17 residues. Deletions cut 7 bases from V and 2 bases from J, with 21 bases between. CDR3 residues: CASISGAQPDGNQPQHF. CDR3 DNA: TGTGCCAGCATTTCAGGGGCCCAACCCGATGGCAATCAGCCCCAGCATTTT.

V and J are TRBV6-4 and TRBJ2-2; possibly TRBD1 for D (6 bases). Trimming removed 6 bases from V and 0 bases from J, with 8 bases in between. CDR3 length: 14 residues. Germline V gene lookup returns CDR1 MRHNA and CDR2 SNTAGT. In DNA form, the CDR3 reads TGTGCCAGCAGAGCAGGGGCGAACACCGGGGAGCTGTTTTTT. Protein sequence: CASRAGANTGELFF.

The genes are TRBV6-1 and TRBJ1-2; D is perhaps TRBD1 (6 bases). Germline CDR1 MNHNS, CDR2 SASEGT. V lost 6 bases to trimming and J lost 0 bases, with 14 bases between them. The CDR3 loop spans 15 amino acids. CDR3: CASSPNRAANYGYTF. The CDR3 DNA is TGTGCCAGCAGCCCGAACAGGGCCGCTAACTATGGCTACACCTTC.